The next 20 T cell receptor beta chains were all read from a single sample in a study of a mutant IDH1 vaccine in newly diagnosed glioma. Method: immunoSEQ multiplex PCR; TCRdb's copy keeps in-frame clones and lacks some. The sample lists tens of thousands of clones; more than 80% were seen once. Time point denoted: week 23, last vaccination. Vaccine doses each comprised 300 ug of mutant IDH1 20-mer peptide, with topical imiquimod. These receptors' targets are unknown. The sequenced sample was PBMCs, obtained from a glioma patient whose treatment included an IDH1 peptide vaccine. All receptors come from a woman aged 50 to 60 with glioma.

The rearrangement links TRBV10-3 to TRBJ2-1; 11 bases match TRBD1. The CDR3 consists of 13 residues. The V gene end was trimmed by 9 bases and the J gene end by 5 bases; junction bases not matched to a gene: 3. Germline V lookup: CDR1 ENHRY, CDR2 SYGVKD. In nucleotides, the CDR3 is TGTGCCATAACGGGACAGGGGGACAATGAGCAGTTCTTC. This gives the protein CAITGQGDNEQFF.

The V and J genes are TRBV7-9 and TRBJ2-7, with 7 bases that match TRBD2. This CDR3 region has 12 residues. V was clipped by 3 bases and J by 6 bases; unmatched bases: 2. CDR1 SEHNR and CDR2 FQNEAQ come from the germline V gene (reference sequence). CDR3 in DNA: TGTGCCAGCAGCTTGGGGGAGGGCGAGCAGTACTTC. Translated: CASSLGEGEQYF. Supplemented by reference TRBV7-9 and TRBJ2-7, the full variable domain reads DTGVSQNPRHKITKRGQNVTFRCDPISEHNRLYWYRQTLGQGPEFLTYFQNEAQLEKSRLLSDRFSAERPKGSFSTLEIQRTEQGDSAMYLCASSLGEGEQYFGPGTRLTVT.

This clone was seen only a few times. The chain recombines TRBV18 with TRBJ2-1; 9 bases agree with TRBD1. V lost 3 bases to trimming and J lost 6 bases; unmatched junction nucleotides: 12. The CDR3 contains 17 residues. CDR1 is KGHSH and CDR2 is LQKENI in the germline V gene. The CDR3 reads CASSPTLWDRVPNEQFF. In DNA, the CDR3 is TGTGCCAGCTCACCCACTCTGTGGGACAGGGTTCCCAATGAGCAGTTCTTC.

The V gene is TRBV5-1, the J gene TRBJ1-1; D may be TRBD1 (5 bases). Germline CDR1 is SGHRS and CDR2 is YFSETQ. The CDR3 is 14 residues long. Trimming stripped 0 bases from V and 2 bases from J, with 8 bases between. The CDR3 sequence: CASSLAGANTEAFF. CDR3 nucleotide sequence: TGCGCCAGCAGCTTGGCCGGGGCAAACACTGAAGCTTTCTTT.

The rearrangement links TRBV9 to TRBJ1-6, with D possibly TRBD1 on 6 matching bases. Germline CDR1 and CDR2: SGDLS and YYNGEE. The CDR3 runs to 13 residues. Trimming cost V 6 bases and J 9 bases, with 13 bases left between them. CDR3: CASTLGGASPLHF. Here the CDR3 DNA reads TGTGCCAGCACCTTAGGGGGGGCTTCACCCCTCCACTTT.

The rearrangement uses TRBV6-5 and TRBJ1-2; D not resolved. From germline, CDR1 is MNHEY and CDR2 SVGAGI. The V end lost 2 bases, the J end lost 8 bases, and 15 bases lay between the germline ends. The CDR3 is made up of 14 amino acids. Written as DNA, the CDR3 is TGTGCCAGCAGTTACGGGCAGCAATCCGGCGGCTACACCTTC. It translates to CASSYGQQSGGYTF.

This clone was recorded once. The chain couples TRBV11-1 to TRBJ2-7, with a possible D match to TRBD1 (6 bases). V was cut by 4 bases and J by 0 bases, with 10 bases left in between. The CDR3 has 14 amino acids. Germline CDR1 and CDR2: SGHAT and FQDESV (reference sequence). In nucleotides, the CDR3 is TGTGCCAGCAGCTGGGACACTGTCTCCTACGAGCAGTACTTC. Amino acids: CASSWDTVSYEQYF.

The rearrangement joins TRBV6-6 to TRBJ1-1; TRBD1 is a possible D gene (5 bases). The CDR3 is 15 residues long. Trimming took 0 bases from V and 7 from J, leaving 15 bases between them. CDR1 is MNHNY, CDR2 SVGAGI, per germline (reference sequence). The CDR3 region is CASSYSAQPGGEAFF. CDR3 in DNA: TGTGCCAGCAGTTACTCAGCCCAGCCCGGGGGTGAAGCTTTCTTT.

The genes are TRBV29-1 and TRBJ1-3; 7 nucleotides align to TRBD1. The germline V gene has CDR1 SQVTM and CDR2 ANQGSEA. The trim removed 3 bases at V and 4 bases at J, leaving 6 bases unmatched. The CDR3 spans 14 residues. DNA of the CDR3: TGCAGCGTTGATGAGGGGGCGGCGGGAAACACCATATATTTT. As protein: CSVDEGAAGNTIYF.

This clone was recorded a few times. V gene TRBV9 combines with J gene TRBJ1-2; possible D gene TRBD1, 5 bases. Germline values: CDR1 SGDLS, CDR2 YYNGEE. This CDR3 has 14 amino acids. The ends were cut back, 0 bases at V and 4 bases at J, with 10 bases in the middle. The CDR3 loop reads CASSVARAPYGYTF. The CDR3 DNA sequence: TGTGCCAGCAGCGTAGCCAGGGCCCCCTATGGCTACACCTTC. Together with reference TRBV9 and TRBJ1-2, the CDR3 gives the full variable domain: DSGVTQTPKHLITATGQRVTLRCSPRSGDLSVYWYQQSLDQGLQFLIQYYNGEERAKGNILERFSAQQFPDLHSELNLSSLELGDSALYFCASSVARAPYGYTFGSGTRLTVV.

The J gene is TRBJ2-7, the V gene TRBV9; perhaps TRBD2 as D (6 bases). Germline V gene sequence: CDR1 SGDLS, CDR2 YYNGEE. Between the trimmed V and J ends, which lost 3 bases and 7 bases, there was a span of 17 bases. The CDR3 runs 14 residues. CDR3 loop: CASSARAGYGEQYF. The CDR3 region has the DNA TGTGCCAGCAGCGCGAGGGCGGGGTATGGGGAGCAGTACTTC.

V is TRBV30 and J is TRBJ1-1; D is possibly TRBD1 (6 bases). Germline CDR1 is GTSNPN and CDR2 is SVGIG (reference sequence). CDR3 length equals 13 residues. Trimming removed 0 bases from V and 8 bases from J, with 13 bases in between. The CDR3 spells CAWSVGGRLEAFF. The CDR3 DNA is TGTGCCTGGAGTGTCGGGGGGCGACTCGAAGCTTTCTTT.

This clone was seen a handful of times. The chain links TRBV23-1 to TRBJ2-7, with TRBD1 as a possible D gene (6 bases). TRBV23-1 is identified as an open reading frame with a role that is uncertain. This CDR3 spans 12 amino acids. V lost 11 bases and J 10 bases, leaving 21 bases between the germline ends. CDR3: CAPKVYYRDQYF. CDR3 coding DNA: TGCGCCCCCAAGGTGTATTACAGGGATCAGTACTTC.

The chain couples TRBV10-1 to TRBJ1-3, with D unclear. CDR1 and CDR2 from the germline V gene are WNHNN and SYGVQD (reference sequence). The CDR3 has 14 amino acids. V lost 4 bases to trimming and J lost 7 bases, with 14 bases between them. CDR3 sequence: CASSASGPGNTIYF. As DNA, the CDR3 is TGCGCCAGCAGTGCCTCGGGCCCCGGGAACACCATATATTTT.

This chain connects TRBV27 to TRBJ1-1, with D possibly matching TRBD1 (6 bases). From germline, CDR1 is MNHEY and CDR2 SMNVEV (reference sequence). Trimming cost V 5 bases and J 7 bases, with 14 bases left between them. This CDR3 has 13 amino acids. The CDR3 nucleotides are TGTGCCAGCAGTCTGGGGGCACACCTTGAAGCTTTCTTT. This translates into CASSLGAHLEAFF.

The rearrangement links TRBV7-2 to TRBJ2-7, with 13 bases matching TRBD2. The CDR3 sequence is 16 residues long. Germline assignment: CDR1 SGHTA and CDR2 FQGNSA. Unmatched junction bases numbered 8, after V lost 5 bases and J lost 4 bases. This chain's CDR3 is CASSPGLAGPRYEQYF. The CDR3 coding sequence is TGTGCCAGCAGCCCGGGACTAGCGGGACCCCGATACGAGCAGTACTTC.

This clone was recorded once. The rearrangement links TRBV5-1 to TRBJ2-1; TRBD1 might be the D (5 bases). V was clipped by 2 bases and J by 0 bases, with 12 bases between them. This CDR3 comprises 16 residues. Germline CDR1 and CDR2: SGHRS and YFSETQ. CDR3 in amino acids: CASSLDTGASYNEQFF. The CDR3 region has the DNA TGCGCCAGCAGCTTAGATACAGGAGCCTCCTACAATGAGCAGTTCTTC.

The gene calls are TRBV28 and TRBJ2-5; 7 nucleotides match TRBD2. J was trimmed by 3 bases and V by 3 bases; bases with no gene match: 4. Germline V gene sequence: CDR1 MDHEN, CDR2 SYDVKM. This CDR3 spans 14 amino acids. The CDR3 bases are TGTGCCAGCAGTTTCGGACTAGGGGAAGAGACCCAGTACTTC. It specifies CASSFGLGEETQYF. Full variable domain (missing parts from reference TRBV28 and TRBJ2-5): DVKVTQSSRYLVKRTGEKVFLECVQDMDHENMFWYRQDPGLGLRLIYFSYDVKMKEKGDIPEGYSVSREKKERFSLILESASTNQTSMYLCASSFGLGEETQYFGPGTRLLVL.

For the CDR3, the DNA is TGTGCCAGCAGCGCAGTACAGGGGGCTGGCGGCTACACCTTC. Protein product: CASSAVQGAGGYTF. This rearrangement joins TRBV9 to TRBJ1-2; the match to TRBD1 covers 9 bases. Germline values: CDR1 SGDLS, CDR2 YYNGEE. The CDR3 covers 14 residues. The J segment lost 8 bases and the V segment lost 3 bases, leaving 8 bases of the junction unmatched. Looking up the rest from reference TRBV9 and TRBJ1-2 gives the full variable domain: DSGVTQTPKHLITATGQRVTLRCSPRSGDLSVYWYQQSLDQGLQFLIQYYNGEERAKGNILERFSAQQFPDLHSELNLSSLELGDSALYFCASSAVQGAGGYTFGSGTRLTVV.

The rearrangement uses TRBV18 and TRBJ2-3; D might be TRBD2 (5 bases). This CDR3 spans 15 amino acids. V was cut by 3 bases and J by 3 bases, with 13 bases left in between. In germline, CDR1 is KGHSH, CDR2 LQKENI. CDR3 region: CASSPALGATDTQYF. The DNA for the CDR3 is TGTGCCAGCTCACCCGCCCTGGGAGCGACAGATACGCAGTATTTT.